These T cell receptor beta chains were read from a single sample in a study of blood T cells in healthy people across ages. TCRdb re-analysed the 5' RACE reads in MiXCR, keeping a single row per CDR3 protein. The profile covers hundreds of thousands of distinct CDR3 sequences, with 20% to 25% appearing a single time and approximately 3.7% taken by the ten largest. The sample taken for sequencing was blood. The source is a man aged 65 to 79 in good health. The CDR3 runs from the conserved cysteine through the conserved F or W. A D gene is named only where the DNA matches it firmly. Where a row states a size, it is once, few, many or the class of an expanded clone; other rows omit it.

j_gene: TRBJ2-2; d_gene: TRBD2; v_gene: TRBV20-1; abundance: .; CDR3nt: TGCAGAGGACCTCGGGAGGGAACCGGGGAGCTGTTTTTT; CDR3aa: CRGPREGTGELFF
j_gene: TRBJ1-4; d_gene: .; v_gene: TRBV6-5; abundance: .; CDR3nt: TGTGCCAGCAGTTACTCTCCGGGGGTAGAGGAAAAACTGTTTTTT; CDR3aa: CASSYSPGVEEKLFF
j_gene: TRBJ2-7; d_gene: .; v_gene: TRBV7-2; abundance: many; CDR3nt: TGTGCCAGCAGCTTAAACCGGGGGTACGAGCAGTACTTC; CDR3aa: CASSLNRGYEQYF
j_gene: TRBJ2-1; d_gene: .; v_gene: TRBV7-7; abundance: few; CDR3nt: TGTGCTAGCAGCTCCCGACAGGTCTCCTACAATGAGCAGTTCTTC; CDR3aa: CASSSRQVSYNEQFF
j_gene: TRBJ2-1; d_gene: .; v_gene: TRBV4-1; abundance: few; CDR3nt: TGCGCCAGCAGCCAAGATCCGACAACTAGTGGAGGGTACAATGAGCAGTTCTTC; CDR3aa: CASSQDPTTSGGYNEQFF
j_gene: TRBJ2-1; d_gene: TRBD2; v_gene: TRBV24-1; abundance: .; CDR3nt: TGTGCCACCAGTGATCCCGGGAGGTACAATGAGCAGTTCTTC; CDR3aa: CATSDPGRYNEQFF
j_gene: TRBJ2-1; d_gene: TRBD1; v_gene: TRBV5-4; abundance: few; CDR3nt: TGTGCCAGCAGCATGGGAGCGGGACAGGGAGGGGATGAGCAGTTCTTC; CDR3aa: CASSMGAGQGGDEQFF
j_gene: TRBJ1-4; d_gene: .; v_gene: TRBV28; abundance: .; CDR3nt: TGTGCCGCGATGAGGGGTAATGAAAAACTGTTTTTT; CDR3aa: CAAMRGNEKLFF
j_gene: TRBJ1-5; d_gene: .; v_gene: TRBV24-1; abundance: few; CDR3nt: TGTGCCACCAGCGGGATTAGCAATCAGCCCCAGCATTTT; CDR3aa: CATSGISNQPQHF
j_gene: TRBJ1-6; d_gene: .; v_gene: TRBV5-1; abundance: few; CDR3nt: TGCGCCAGCAGCTTGCAGGGGTCTATCCCGGCGTCACCCCTCCACTTT; CDR3aa: CASSLQGSIPASPLHF
j_gene: TRBJ2-7; d_gene: .; v_gene: TRBV20-1; abundance: .; CDR3nt: TGCAGTGCTGCCGAATACGAGCAGTACTTC; CDR3aa: CSAAEYEQYF
j_gene: TRBJ2-5; d_gene: TRBD2; v_gene: TRBV29-1; abundance: .; CDR3nt: TGCAGCGTCGGTAGTAGCGGGAGTTCGGAGACCCAGTACTTC; CDR3aa: CSVGSSGSSETQYF
j_gene: TRBJ2-1; d_gene: .; v_gene: TRBV5-1; abundance: .; CDR3nt: TGCGCCAGCAGCTTGAGAGGGCACCTTTCCTCCTACAATGAGCAGTTCTTC; CDR3aa: CASSLRGHLSSYNEQFF
j_gene: TRBJ2-7; d_gene: .; v_gene: TRBV29-1; abundance: few; CDR3nt: TGCAGCGTTGAAGGGGGGACGTTTCGATGTCTCCCCTACGAGCAGTACTTC; CDR3aa: CSVEGGTFRCLPYEQYF
j_gene: TRBJ2-7; d_gene: .; v_gene: TRBV20-1; abundance: .; CDR3nt: TGCAGTGCTTTAAAGGTTAACGAGCAGTACTTC; CDR3aa: CSALKVNEQYF
j_gene: TRBJ1-6; d_gene: .; v_gene: TRBV3-1; abundance: .; CDR3nt: TGTGCCAGCAGCCAAGTCCGAGTTGATTCACCCCTCCACTTT; CDR3aa: CASSQVRVDSPLHF
j_gene: TRBJ2-5; d_gene: TRBD2; v_gene: TRBV10-3; abundance: many; CDR3nt: TGTGCCATCAGTGAGTCCTTAGCGGGACAAGAGACCCAGTACTTC; CDR3aa: CAISESLAGQETQYF
j_gene: TRBJ1-5; d_gene: .; v_gene: TRBV10-2; abundance: few; CDR3nt: TGCGCCAGCAGTGGGGGTCAGTCAGGAGCCCAGCATTTT; CDR3aa: CASSGGQSGAQHF
j_gene: TRBJ2-7; d_gene: TRBD1; v_gene: TRBV2; abundance: .; CDR3nt: TGTGCCAGCAATGGGCAGGGGGTCCTCGAGCAGTACTTC; CDR3aa: CASNGQGVLEQYF
j_gene: TRBJ2-1; d_gene: .; v_gene: TRBV19; abundance: few; CDR3nt: TGTGCCAGTAGTATTAATCACGCCGCTACTGAGCAGTTCTTC; CDR3aa: CASSINHAATEQFF
j_gene: TRBJ2-7; d_gene: .; v_gene: TRBV19; abundance: .; CDR3nt: TGTGCCAGTAGTTCAGCGGACCGGTCCTACGAGCAGTACTTC; CDR3aa: CASSSADRSYEQYF
j_gene: TRBJ2-5; d_gene: TRBD2; v_gene: TRBV2; abundance: many; CDR3nt: TGTGCCGTACTAGCGGGAGGAACGACCCAGTACTTC; CDR3aa: CAVLAGGTTQYF
j_gene: TRBJ1-4; d_gene: .; v_gene: TRBV7-9; abundance: .; CDR3nt: TGTGCCAGCAGCTTAGGGCCAGGGATTAATGAAAAACTGTTTTTT; CDR3aa: CASSLGPGINEKLFF
j_gene: TRBJ1-1; d_gene: .; v_gene: TRBV30; abundance: few; CDR3nt: TGTGCCTGGAGCTCCAGGGTAGGAGCTATGAACACTGAAGCTTTCTTT; CDR3aa: CAWSSRVGAMNTEAFF
j_gene: TRBJ2-1; d_gene: TRBD2; v_gene: TRBV3-1; abundance: many; CDR3nt: TGTGCCAGCAGCCTCCGGACTAGCGGGAGAGGTAATGAGCAGTTCTTC; CDR3aa: CASSLRTSGRGNEQFF
j_gene: TRBJ1-5; d_gene: .; v_gene: TRBV6-6; abundance: few; CDR3nt: TGTGCCAGCAGGGGTATCGGGGGAAATCAGCCCCAGCATTTT; CDR3aa: CASRGIGGNQPQHF
j_gene: TRBJ2-3; d_gene: .; v_gene: TRBV12-3/TRBV12-4; abundance: .; CDR3nt: TGTGCCAGCAGCCAGACAGCGGACGGATTTTACACAGATACGCAGTATTTT; CDR3aa: CASSQTADGFYTDTQYF
j_gene: TRBJ2-2; d_gene: .; v_gene: TRBV6-6; abundance: few; CDR3nt: TGTGCCAGCATGATCCCCGGGGAGCTGTTTTTT; CDR3aa: CASMIPGELFF
j_gene: TRBJ2-2; d_gene: .; v_gene: TRBV6-2/TRBV6-3; abundance: few; CDR3nt: TGTGCCAGCAGAACAGGACGCTCGAACACCGGGGAGCTGTTTTTT; CDR3aa: CASRTGRSNTGELFF
j_gene: TRBJ2-7; d_gene: TRBD2; v_gene: TRBV4-3; abundance: few; CDR3nt: TGCGCCAGCAGCCAAGACAGAACTAGCGTGATCTACGAGCAGTACTTC; CDR3aa: CASSQDRTSVIYEQYF
j_gene: TRBJ2-1; d_gene: TRBD2; v_gene: TRBV6-2/TRBV6-3; abundance: .; CDR3nt: TGTGCCAGCAGCCTCGGCGGCGGGAGGAGTTACAATGAGCAGTTCTTC; CDR3aa: CASSLGGGRSYNEQFF
j_gene: TRBJ2-3; d_gene: TRBD1; v_gene: TRBV5-1; abundance: .; CDR3nt: TGCGCCAGCAGCTTGGCTCCGGGCAGGGGGTTCGCAGATACGCAGTATTTT; CDR3aa: CASSLAPGRGFADTQYF
j_gene: TRBJ2-5; d_gene: .; v_gene: TRBV3-1; abundance: .; CDR3nt: TGTGCCAGCACACCTGGGTCTGGAGGGCATTACCAAGAGACCCAGTACTTC; CDR3aa: CASTPGSGGHYQETQYF
j_gene: TRBJ2-7; d_gene: .; v_gene: TRBV6-2/TRBV6-3; abundance: many; CDR3nt: TGTGCCAGCAGTCAAACCGACAGGACCGGGGAGCAGTACTTC; CDR3aa: CASSQTDRTGEQYF
j_gene: TRBJ2-7; d_gene: TRBD2; v_gene: TRBV25-1; abundance: once; CDR3nt: TGTGCCAGCAGTGACCTAGCGGGACCCAGATTGTACGAGCAGTACTTC; CDR3aa: CASSDLAGPRLYEQYF
j_gene: TRBJ2-1; d_gene: .; v_gene: TRBV14; abundance: .; CDR3nt: TGTGCCAGCAGTCAAAGGCTAGAGCAGTTCTTC; CDR3aa: CASSQRLEQFF
j_gene: TRBJ2-5; d_gene: .; v_gene: TRBV20-1; abundance: many; CDR3nt: TGCAGTGCTAGAGATTTAAGGAGGGCCAAGGAGACCCAGTACTTC; CDR3aa: CSARDLRRAKETQYF
j_gene: TRBJ1-1; d_gene: .; v_gene: TRBV6-5; abundance: .; CDR3nt: TGTGCCAGCAGTTACTCGTTTCTTAGGCAGGACGGCACTGAAGCTTTCTTT; CDR3aa: CASSYSFLRQDGTEAFF
j_gene: TRBJ2-2; d_gene: .; v_gene: TRBV29-1; abundance: few; CDR3nt: TGCAGCGTTGACGGCTTCGGGAGTAGCGGGGAGCTGTTTTTT; CDR3aa: CSVDGFGSSGELFF
j_gene: TRBJ2-4; d_gene: TRBD1; v_gene: TRBV7-2; abundance: .; CDR3nt: TGTGCCAGCAGCTCCCTGCGGACAGGGGGGAACATTCAGTACTTC; CDR3aa: CASSSLRTGGNIQYF
j_gene: TRBJ2-1; d_gene: TRBD2; v_gene: TRBV27; abundance: .; CDR3nt: TGTGCCAGCAGTGTTTTTGGGACTAGCGGCTACAATGAGCAGTTCTTC; CDR3aa: CASSVFGTSGYNEQFF
j_gene: TRBJ2-7; d_gene: TRBD1; v_gene: TRBV20-1; abundance: .; CDR3nt: TGCAGTGCTAGGACCGGGACAGGCACCTACGAGCAGTACTTC; CDR3aa: CSARTGTGTYEQYF
j_gene: TRBJ2-7; d_gene: .; v_gene: TRBV20-1; abundance: .; CDR3nt: TGCAGTGCTAGAGATTTAGGCGAGCAGTACTTC; CDR3aa: CSARDLGEQYF
j_gene: TRBJ2-5; d_gene: TRBD2; v_gene: TRBV4-1; abundance: .; CDR3nt: TGCGCCAGCAGCCAAGCTGGACTAGCTATTCAAGAGACCCAGTACTTC; CDR3aa: CASSQAGLAIQETQYF
j_gene: TRBJ2-7; d_gene: .; v_gene: TRBV7-9; abundance: few; CDR3nt: TGTGCCAGCAGCTCTGTCAAGACTCTATCCTACGAGCAGTACTTC; CDR3aa: CASSSVKTLSYEQYF
j_gene: TRBJ1-2; d_gene: .; v_gene: TRBV29-1; abundance: .; CDR3nt: TGCGCTGGCTACACCGGCAGCTTCTATGGCTACACCTTC; CDR3aa: CAGYTGSFYGYTF
j_gene: TRBJ2-7; d_gene: .; v_gene: TRBV20-1; abundance: many; CDR3nt: TGCAGTGCAAGCCCCCAGGGTTACTCCTACGAGCAGTACTTC; CDR3aa: CSASPQGYSYEQYF
j_gene: TRBJ2-1; d_gene: .; v_gene: TRBV9; abundance: many; CDR3nt: TGTGCCAGCAGCGTAGCTGGCCTCCCGCAGAGCTCCTACAATGAGCAGTTCTTC; CDR3aa: CASSVAGLPQSSYNEQFF
j_gene: TRBJ1-1; d_gene: .; v_gene: TRBV6-6; abundance: .; CDR3nt: TGTGCCAGCAGTAAGGAGGGGGGAACTGAAGCTTTCTTT; CDR3aa: CASSKEGGTEAFF
j_gene: TRBJ2-3; d_gene: TRBD2; v_gene: TRBV20-1; abundance: .; CDR3nt: TGCAGTGCTAGAGGAGGACTAGCGGACCGCACAGATACGCAGTATTTT; CDR3aa: CSARGGLADRTDTQYF
j_gene: TRBJ2-5; d_gene: .; v_gene: TRBV4-3; abundance: .; CDR3nt: TGCGCCAGCAGCCAAGCTCGCTGGGGACGGACCCCGTACCAAGAGACCCAGTACTTC; CDR3aa: CASSQARWGRTPYQETQYF
j_gene: TRBJ1-4; d_gene: TRBD1; v_gene: TRBV20-1; abundance: few; CDR3nt: TGCAGTGCTACACTCGGGACAGGGTTTTCAACTAATGAAAAACTGTTTTTT; CDR3aa: CSATLGTGFSTNEKLFF
j_gene: TRBJ1-1; d_gene: .; v_gene: TRBV7-9; abundance: few; CDR3nt: TGTGCCAGCAGCTCCCCCCCTGAAGCTTTCTTT; CDR3aa: CASSSPPEAFF
j_gene: TRBJ2-7; d_gene: .; v_gene: TRBV12-3/TRBV12-4; abundance: .; CDR3nt: TGTGCCAGCAGTTTGGGCGGCGCCAGCGGGCAGTACTTC; CDR3aa: CASSLGGASGQYF
j_gene: TRBJ2-7; d_gene: TRBD1; v_gene: TRBV9; abundance: few; CDR3nt: TGTGCCAGCAGCCCCCGGACAGGGGGGGACTACGAGCAGTACTTC; CDR3aa: CASSPRTGGDYEQYF
j_gene: TRBJ2-1; d_gene: TRBD2; v_gene: TRBV9; abundance: few; CDR3nt: TGTGCCAGCAGCCCCAATTTCCGGGACTACCCCAATGAGCAGTTCTTC; CDR3aa: CASSPNFRDYPNEQFF
j_gene: TRBJ2-7; d_gene: .; v_gene: TRBV10-1; abundance: few; CDR3nt: TGCGCCAGCAGTGAAGGCTCGAGCTCCTACGAGCAGTACTTC; CDR3aa: CASSEGSSSYEQYF
j_gene: TRBJ2-7; d_gene: .; v_gene: TRBV3-1; abundance: few; CDR3nt: TGTGCCAGCAGCTTCCAAGGAGGGACCTACGAGCAGTACTTC; CDR3aa: CASSFQGGTYEQYF
j_gene: TRBJ2-7; d_gene: TRBD2; v_gene: TRBV6-1; abundance: few; CDR3nt: TGTGCCAGCAGTGAACTTGGGAGGGGTTACGAGCAGTACTTC; CDR3aa: CASSELGRGYEQYF
j_gene: TRBJ2-1; d_gene: .; v_gene: TRBV15; abundance: many; CDR3nt: TGTGCCACCAGCAGAGCGATCAATGAGCAGTTCTTC; CDR3aa: CATSRAINEQFF